Shown below are 15 T cell receptor beta chains from a single sample sequenced in a study of blood T cell repertoires in COVID-19. The repertoire was sequenced with immunoSEQ multiplex PCR; TCRdb's copy has only in-frame clones and lacks some. The data hold a few hundred thousand clones, with 75% to 95% observed a single time. The sequencing sample was made of peripheral blood. The receptor set was obtained from a person aged 18-35 years with COVID-19, enrolled during active disease.

This chain uses TRBV14 with TRBJ2-7; no firm D call. V dropped 1 base and J dropped 1 base, with 8 bases sitting between them. Germline values: CDR1 SGHDN, CDR2 FVKESK. The CDR3 covers 14 residues. CDR3 amino acids: CASSQGRQSYEQYF. CDR3 in DNA: TGTGCCAGCAGCCAAGGCAGGCAGTCCTACGAGCAGTACTTC.

The chain couples TRBV5-1 to TRBJ2-5, with 7 bases matching TRBD1. V shed 4 bases and J 2 bases; nucleotides not matched to a gene: 5. The CDR3 runs to 14 residues. Germline CDR1 and CDR2: SGHRS and YFSETQ. The CDR3 sequence: CASSRPGQQETQYF. In DNA, the CDR3 is TGCGCCAGCAGCCGACCGGGACAGCAAGAGACCCAGTACTTC.

This chain links TRBV19 with TRBJ1-2; D ambiguous. Germline CDR1 LNHDA, CDR2 SQIVND (reference sequence). This CDR3 has 15 amino acids. V was trimmed by 5 bases and J by 2 bases, leaving 15 bases between them. The CDR3 reads CASSHALSGNYGYTF. The CDR3 bases are TGTGCCAGTAGTCACGCCCTTTCGGGAAACTATGGCTACACCTTC. Complete variable domain (other parts from reference TRBV19 and TRBJ1-2): DGGITQSPKYLFRKEGQNVTLSCEQNLNHDAMYWYRQDPGQGLRLIYYSQIVNDFQKGDIAEGYSVSREKKESFPLTVTSAQKNPTAFYLCASSHALSGNYGYTFGSGTRLTVV.

The chain is built from TRBV24-1 and TRBJ1-2, with 10 positions matching TRBD1. Germline V gene data show CDR1 as KGHDR and CDR2 as SFDVKD. This CDR3 contains 12 residues. V shed 7 bases and J 7 bases; nucleotides not matched to a gene: 2. The CDR3 region is CATSGDRGGYTF. The CDR3 bases are TGTGCCACCAGCGGGGACAGGGGTGGCTACACCTTC.

The genes are TRBV4-3 and TRBJ2-1, with D hard to call. The CDR3 totals 15 residues. Germline loops: CDR1 LGHNA, CDR2 YSLEER. The V end lost 0 bases, the J end lost 0 bases, and 6 bases lay between the germline ends. The DNA of the CDR3 is TGCGCCAGCAGCCAAGATTCGAGCTCCTACAATGAGCAGTTCTTC. Its translation is CASSQDSSSYNEQFF.

This clone was counted between two and nine times. The chain has TRBV30 and TRBJ1-4; D uncertain. Germline V gives CDR1 GTSNPN, CDR2 SVGIG (reference sequence). This CDR3 spans 14 amino acids. Trimming shortened V by 3 bases and J by 1 base, and 9 bases separated the two germline ends. CDR3 DNA: TGTGCCTGGAGCGGGCGGGAAACTAATGAAAAACTGTTTTTT. Protein product: CAWSGRETNEKLFF. Full variable domain (rest looked up from reference TRBV30 and TRBJ1-4): SQTIHQWPATLVQPVGSPLSLECTVEGTSNPNLYWYRQAAGRGLQLLFYSVGIGQISSEVPQNLSASRPQDRQFILSSKKLLLSDSGFYLCAWSGRETNEKLFFGSGTQLSVL.

This clone was seen a single time. The chain couples TRBV19 to TRBJ2-7; maybe TRBD2 (5 bases). CDR1 is LNHDA, CDR2 SQIVND, per germline (reference sequence). The CDR3 covers 15 residues. Trimming cost V 0 bases and J 3 bases, with 12 bases left between them. The CDR3 sequence is CASSIDTGMGYEQYF. Here the CDR3 DNA reads TGTGCCAGTAGTATAGATACGGGGATGGGCTACGAGCAGTACTTC.

The rearrangement uses TRBV30 and TRBJ2-1; 8 nucleotides match TRBD2. The trim removed 8 bases at V and 9 bases at J, leaving 9 bases unmatched. The CDR3 has 12 amino acids. CDR1 is GTSNPN, CDR2 SVGIG, per germline (reference sequence). CDR3 DNA: TGTGCCCTAGCGGGCAGGGCAGGTGAGCAGTTCTTC. Protein: CALAGRAGEQFF.

V and J are TRBV5-1 and TRBJ1-2; 7 nucleotides line up with TRBD1. Germline-derived CDR1 and CDR2 are SGHRS and YFSETQ. J was trimmed by 3 bases and V by 4 bases; bases with no gene match: 3. The CDR3 length is 13 residues. The CDR3 nucleotides are TGCGCCAGCAGCGAACAGGGGTACTATGGCTACACCTTC. Translated: CASSEQGYYGYTF. The full variable domain, with the rest looked up from reference TRBV5-1 and TRBJ1-2, is KAGVTQTPRYLIKTRGQQVTLSCSPISGHRSVSWYQQTPGQGLQFLFEYFSETQRNKGNFPGRFSGRQFSNSRSEMNVSTLELGDSALYLCASSEQGYYGYTFGSGTRLTVV.

This chain links TRBV3-1 (or the pseudogene TRBV3-2) with TRBJ1-1; D uncertain. V was clipped by 0 bases and J by 1 base, with 9 bases between them. Germline-derived CDR1 and CDR2 are LGHDT and YNNKEL (reference sequence). CDR3 length: 15 residues. The CDR3 region is CASSQDLTSNTEAFF. The CDR3 DNA is TGTGCCAGCAGCCAAGATCTTACTTCGAACACTGAAGCTTTCTTT.

This chain links TRBV18 with TRBJ2-5, with D possibly matching TRBD2 (6 bases). Per the germline V gene, CDR1 is KGHSH and CDR2 is LQKENI. This CDR3 region has 15 residues. V lost 1 base to trimming and J lost 2 bases, with 11 bases between them. DNA for the CDR3: TGTGCCAGCTCACCACAAATCGGGGGACAAGAGACCCAGTACTTC. Its translation is CASSPQIGGQETQYF.

V is TRBV10-3 and J is TRBJ1-1, with a weak D call TRBD1 (5 bases). V was clipped by 1 base and J by 7 bases, with 13 bases between them. CDR1 and CDR2 (germline): ENHRY, SYGVKD. CDR3 length equals 14 residues. DNA for the CDR3: TGTGCCATCAGTGAGTTAGGAGGGGATGGTGAAGCTTTCTTT. Its translation is CAISELGGDGEAFF.

The genes are TRBV28 and TRBJ2-7; weak D call: TRBD1 (5 bases). CDR1 and CDR2 from the germline V gene are MDHEN and SYDVKM. Trimming left V 3 bases short and J 2 bases short, with 14 bases between. There are 15 residues in the CDR3. CDR3 sequence: CASSFPWTPTYEQYF. CDR3 sequence (DNA): TGTGCCAGCAGTTTCCCCTGGACACCTACCTACGAGCAGTACTTC.

The J gene is TRBJ2-3, the V gene TRBV7-2, with D perhaps matching TRBD2 (6 bases). This CDR3 region has 16 residues. Germline values: CDR1 SGHTA, CDR2 FQGNSA. V was clipped by 4 bases and J by 2 bases, with 16 bases between them. The CDR3 reads CASSSALSGDTDTQYF. The CDR3 bases are TGTGCCAGCAGCTCCGCCCTTAGCGGAGACACAGATACGCAGTATTTT.

The CDR3 is CASSLTGAEQFF. The CDR3 DNA sequence: TGTGCCAGTAGTCTAACAGGGGCTGAGCAGTTCTTC. The chain recombines TRBV19 with TRBJ2-1; TRBD1 matches 7 bases. The length of the CDR3 is 12 residues. The V segment lost 5 bases and the J segment 9 bases; nucleotides outside the gene matches: 4. The germline gives CDR1 LNHDA, CDR2 SQIVND (reference sequence). The whole variable domain, remainder taken from reference TRBV19 and TRBJ2-1, is DGGITQSPKYLFRKEGQNVTLSCEQNLNHDAMYWYRQDPGQGLRLIYYSQIVNDFQKGDIAEGYSVSREKKESFPLTVTSAQKNPTAFYLCASSLTGAEQFFGPGTRLTVL.